Each of the 21 T cell receptor beta chains below was sequenced from the same sample in a study of T cells in Graves' hyperthyroidism and ophthalmopathy. RNA transcripts served as the template for amplifying TCR beta CDR3 regions. The HTBI primer set drove a first-round RT-PCR of the TCR CDR3. TCRdb re-called the multiplex PCR reads through MiXCR, storing one row per CDR3 protein. The data show fewer than 350,000 distinct CDR3 sequences, roughly 20% seen once. Sequenced: blood. Receptors were obtained from a woman aged 50 to 60 with Graves' hyperthyroidism.

The table lists this clonotype with many counts. CDR3 protein: CASSSGGGVGSYNEQFF. The CDR3 DNA is TGTGCCAGCAGCTCTGGCGGGGGGGTGGGCTCCTACAATGAGCAGTTCTTC. The chain employs TRBV11-3 and TRBJ2-1; 9 nucleotides match TRBD2. This CDR3 has 17 residues. V was clipped by 4 bases and J by 0 bases; unmatched bases: 7. Germline CDR1 and CDR2: SGHNT and YENEEA.

The chain employs TRBV5-6 and TRBJ1-1; D may be TRBD1 (6 bases). The CDR3 consists of 14 residues. Germline assignment: CDR1 SGHDT and CDR2 YYEEEE. Trimming took 2 bases from V and 6 from J, leaving 14 bases between them. The CDR3: CASSFGQGSAEAFF. The CDR3 DNA reads TGTGCCAGCAGCTTCGGGCAGGGGTCGGCTGAAGCTTTCTTT.

This chain links TRBV6-1 with TRBJ2-7, with a possible D match to TRBD2 (5 bases). The V end lost 9 bases, the J end lost 6 bases, and 18 bases lay between the germline ends. The length of the CDR3 is 13 residues. The V gene's germline CDR1 is MNHNS and CDR2 SASEGT. The CDR3 DNA reads TGTGCCAGTAACCCTAGGGAGTGGGGCGAGCAGTACGTC. Amino acids: CASNPREWGEQYV.

At least ten counts were recorded for this clonotype. The chain combines TRBV3-1 with TRBJ1-1; no reliable D call. CDR1 and CDR2 from the germline V gene are LGHDT and YNNKEL (reference sequence). The length of the CDR3 is 12 residues. The V and J ends lost 3 bases and 7 bases respectively, with 9 bases between them. The CDR3 loop is CASSQGVGEAFF. As DNA, the CDR3 is TGTGCCAGCAGCCAGGGAGTTGGTGAAGCTTTCTTT.

This clonotype was seen at least ten times. The chain employs TRBV11-2 and TRBJ2-3; D call uncertain. The CDR3 runs 13 residues. Deletions cut 4 bases from V and 4 bases from J, with 9 bases between. Germline V gene sequence: CDR1 SGHAT, CDR2 FQNNGV. The chain's CDR3 is CASSSSSSDTQYF. DNA for the CDR3: TGTGCCAGCAGCTCCTCCTCATCAGATACGCAGTATTTT.

This clonotype was observed at least ten times. The chain carries TRBV20-1 and TRBJ2-1; 9 positions match TRBD2. Looked up from germline, CDR1 is DFQATT and CDR2 is SNEGSKA (reference sequence). Unmatched junction bases numbered 6, after V lost 6 bases and J lost 0 bases. The CDR3 extends over 15 amino acids. The CDR3, as DNA: TGCAGTGCAACCCCGACTAGCGGCTCCTACAATGAGCAGTTCTTC. Residues: CSATPTSGSYNEQFF.

This clonotype came up a few times. The chain couples TRBV5-6 to TRBJ2-5; 12 nucleotides match TRBD2. The CDR3 has 19 residues. The V gene's germline CDR1 is SGHDT and CDR2 YYEEEE. V lost 0 bases and J lost 1; bases outside the gene matches: 10. The CDR3, as DNA: TGTGCCAGCAGCTTGGGGTCGCTAGCGGGAGGGCCGGGCCAAGAGACCCAGTACTTC. The encoded protein is CASSLGSLAGGPGQETQYF.

This clonotype showed up many times. This chain uses TRBV5-1 with TRBJ2-3; D is perhaps TRBD1 (5 bases). The CDR3 sequence is 13 residues long. Germline lookup yields CDR1 SGHRS and CDR2 YFSETQ. Trimming removed 0 bases at V and 6 bases at J, with 8 bases between. As DNA, the CDR3 is TGCGCCAGCAGCTTGGAGGGGAAGGATACGCAGTATTTT. This gives the protein CASSLEGKDTQYF.

This clonotype was counted many times. The chain uses TRBV6-1 and TRBJ2-5; 11 positions agree with TRBD2. The J segment lost 5 bases and the V segment lost 7 bases, leaving 9 bases of the junction unmatched. This CDR3 is built from 15 residues. From germline, CDR1 is MNHNS and CDR2 SASEGT. CDR3 DNA sequence: TGTGCCAGCAAGACGACTAGCGGGGCGTTGGAGACCCAGTACTTC. This translates into CASKTTSGALETQYF.

This clonotype was detected many times. The V call is TRBV20-1, the J call TRBJ1-2; 7 nucleotides match TRBD1. The CDR3 covers 13 residues. Germline CDR1 reads DFQATT; CDR2 reads SNEGSKA (reference sequence). Trimming cost V 6 bases and J 1 base; bases outside gene matches: 5. The CDR3 reads CSARDSSNYGYTF. In DNA form, the CDR3 reads TGCAGTGCCAGGGACAGCAGTAACTATGGCTACACCTTC.

This clonotype was detected only a few times. The chain has TRBV19 and TRBJ2-1; D possibly corresponds to TRBD1 (6 bases). V lost 3 bases and J lost 8, with 14 bases in between. The germline V gene encodes CDR1 LNHDA and CDR2 SQIVND (reference sequence). This CDR3 spans 14 amino acids. The CDR3, as DNA: TGTGCCAGTAGTATTGATCAGGGGCGGGATGAGCAGTTCTTC. Amino acid sequence: CASSIDQGRDEQFF.

The CDR3 reads CASSSGTGVSYEQYV. The CDR3 DNA follows: TGTGCCAGCAGTTCCGGGACAGGGGTATCCTACGAGCAGTACGTC. The V gene is TRBV6-2 or TRBV6-3, the J gene TRBJ2-7; TRBD1 matches at 10 bases. The V gene end was trimmed by 4 bases and the J gene end by 1 base; junction bases not matched to a gene: 4. The CDR3 is made up of 15 amino acids. CDR1 and CDR2 from the germline V gene are MNHEY and SVGEGT.

This clonotype was recorded many times. J is TRBJ2-1 and V is TRBV24-1, with 7 nucleotides matching TRBD1. This CDR3 is built from 17 residues. Germline V gene data show CDR1 as KGHDR and CDR2 as SFDVKD. With V trimmed by 2 bases and J by 6 bases, 12 bases remained unmatched. The CDR3 DNA is TGTGCCACCAGTGATTCGACACCGGGACAGAAACCCAATGAGCAGTTCTTC. It codes for CATSDSTPGQKPNEQFF.

This clonotype was recorded at least ten times. The chain combines TRBV28 with TRBJ2-5, with 7 bases that match TRBD2. Germline-derived CDR1 and CDR2 are MDHEN and SYDVKM. V was clipped by 7 bases and J by 5 bases; unmatched bases: 10. The CDR3 totals 14 residues. CDR3 DNA sequence: TGTGCCAGCACTGAAAGGCCCGGGGGGGAGACCCAGTACTTC. Protein sequence: CASTERPGGETQYF.

This clonotype showed up just a few times. This sequence joins TRBV20-1 and TRBJ1-6, with 9 nucleotides matching TRBD1. This CDR3 spans 12 amino acids. J lost 10 bases, V lost 8 bases, and 6 bases had no gene match. The V gene's germline CDR1 is DFQATT and CDR2 SNEGSKA (reference sequence). The CDR3 loop reads CSLDRGVSPLHF. The CDR3 DNA reads as TGCAGTCTGGACAGGGGAGTCTCACCCCTCCACTTT.

The V and J genes are TRBV19 and TRBJ2-6; D might be TRBD1 (6 bases). The germline CDR1 and CDR2 sequences are LNHDA and SQIVND (reference sequence). The CDR3 has 16 residues. V lost 1 base, J lost 2 bases, and 9 bases lay in between. DNA of the CDR3: TGTGCCAGTAGTATAGGTTCAGGGGCTGGGGCCAACGTCCTGACTTTC. Residues: CASSIGSGAGANVLTF.

The chain couples TRBV27 to TRBJ2-5, with 7 bases fitting TRBD2. This CDR3 comprises 15 residues. The V segment lost 3 bases and the J segment 2 bases; nucleotides outside the gene matches: 6. CDR1 MNHEY and CDR2 SMNVEV come from the germline V gene (reference sequence). CDR3 in amino acids: CASSLGLAAQETQYF. CDR3 coding DNA: TGTGCCAGCAGTTTGGGGCTAGCGGCTCAAGAGACCCAGTACTTC.

At least ten counts were recorded for this clonotype. J is TRBJ1-4 and V is TRBV6-1; D is possibly TRBD1 (6 bases). V was trimmed by 0 bases and J by 3 bases, leaving 8 bases between them. The CDR3 contains 15 residues. From germline, CDR1 is MNHNS and CDR2 SASEGT. The CDR3: CASSEATGSNEKLFF. DNA of the CDR3: TGTGCCAGCAGTGAAGCTACAGGGTCTAATGAAAAACTGTTTTTT.

The chain uses TRBV9 and TRBJ1-6, with D possibly being TRBD1 (5 bases). Germline V CDR1 and CDR2: SGDLS, YYNGEE. V dropped 0 bases and J dropped 7 bases, with 17 bases sitting between them. This CDR3 region has 17 residues. CDR3 sequence reads: CASSVAWDPVWNSPLHF. CDR3 sequence (DNA): TGTGCCAGCAGCGTAGCTTGGGACCCTGTATGGAATTCACCCCTCCACTTT.

With respect to this clonotype: The junction and the germline gene differ at one end; a read error may be behind it. The V call is TRBV20-1, the J call TRBJ2-1, with TRBD2 matching over 7 bases. The CDR3 sequence is 13 residues long. Per the germline V gene, CDR1 is DFQATT and CDR2 is SNEGSKA (reference sequence). The CDR3 loop reads CSARGEGRGEQFF. The DNA for the CDR3 is TGCAGTGCCAGAGGGGAGGGGAGGGGCGAGCAGTTCTTC.

The table lists this clonotype with many counts. V and J are TRBV6-1 and TRBJ2-1, with D perhaps assigned TRBD1 or TRBD2 (6 bases each). The ends were cut back, 8 bases at V and 0 bases at J, with 17 bases in the middle. This CDR3 region has 16 residues. CDR1 is MNHNS, CDR2 SASEGT, per germline. CDR3 protein: CASGGGRTSSYNEQFF. The CDR3 DNA follows: TGTGCCAGCGGAGGGGGGCGGACGAGCTCCTACAATGAGCAGTTCTTC.